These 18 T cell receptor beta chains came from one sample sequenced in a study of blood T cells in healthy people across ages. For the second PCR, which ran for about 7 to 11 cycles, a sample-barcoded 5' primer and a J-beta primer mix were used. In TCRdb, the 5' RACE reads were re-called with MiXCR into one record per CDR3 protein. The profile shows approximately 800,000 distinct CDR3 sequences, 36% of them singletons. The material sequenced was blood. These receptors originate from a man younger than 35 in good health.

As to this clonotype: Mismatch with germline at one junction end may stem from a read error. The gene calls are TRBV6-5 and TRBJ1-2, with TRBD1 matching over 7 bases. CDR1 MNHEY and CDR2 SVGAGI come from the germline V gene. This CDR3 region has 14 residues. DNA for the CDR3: TGTGCCAGCAGTTCCTCGACAGGGTACTATAGCTACACCTTC. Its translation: CASSSSTGYYSYTF.

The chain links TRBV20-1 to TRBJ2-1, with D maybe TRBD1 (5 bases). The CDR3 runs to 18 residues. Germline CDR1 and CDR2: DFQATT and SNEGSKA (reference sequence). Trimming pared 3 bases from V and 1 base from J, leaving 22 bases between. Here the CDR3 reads CSASAQGLIVSSYNEQFF. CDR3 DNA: TGCAGTGCTAGTGCCCAGGGTTTGATTGTAAGTTCCTACAATGAGCAGTTCTTC.

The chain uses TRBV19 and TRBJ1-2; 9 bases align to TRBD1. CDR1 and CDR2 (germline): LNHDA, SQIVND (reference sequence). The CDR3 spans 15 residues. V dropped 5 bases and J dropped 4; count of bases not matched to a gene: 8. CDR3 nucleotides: TGTGCCAGTAGTGACCGCGGGACAGGGTCCTATGGCTACACCTTC. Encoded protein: CASSDRGTGSYGYTF. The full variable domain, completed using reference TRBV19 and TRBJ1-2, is DGGITQSPKYLFRKEGQNVTLSCEQNLNHDAMYWYRQDPGQGLRLIYYSQIVNDFQKGDIAEGYSVSREKKESFPLTVTSAQKNPTAFYLCASSDRGTGSYGYTFGSGTRLTVV.

In DNA, the CDR3 is TGCGCCAGCATGAGGGGGGTGCAAGAGACCCAGTACTTC. This translates into CASMRGVQETQYF. The rearrangement uses TRBV5-1 and TRBJ2-5; D may correspond to TRBD1 or TRBD2 (6 bases each). The V end lost 6 bases, the J end lost 2 bases, and 11 bases lay between the germline ends. CDR1 SGHRS and CDR2 YFSETQ come from the germline V gene. CDR3 size: 13 residues.

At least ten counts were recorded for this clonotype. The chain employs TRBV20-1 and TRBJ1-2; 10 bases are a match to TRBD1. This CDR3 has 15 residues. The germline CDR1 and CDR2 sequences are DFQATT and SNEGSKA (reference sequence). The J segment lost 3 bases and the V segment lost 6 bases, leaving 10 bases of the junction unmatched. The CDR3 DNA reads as TGCAGTGCCGCCTCGGACAGGGGGGAGTACTATGGCTACACCTTC. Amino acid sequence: CSAASDRGEYYGYTF.

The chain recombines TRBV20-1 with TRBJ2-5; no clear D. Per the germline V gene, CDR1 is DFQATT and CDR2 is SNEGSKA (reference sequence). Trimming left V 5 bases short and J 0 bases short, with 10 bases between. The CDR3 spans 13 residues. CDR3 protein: CSAGQADQETQYF. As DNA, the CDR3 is TGCAGTGCTGGTCAGGCCGACCAAGAGACCCAGTACTTC.

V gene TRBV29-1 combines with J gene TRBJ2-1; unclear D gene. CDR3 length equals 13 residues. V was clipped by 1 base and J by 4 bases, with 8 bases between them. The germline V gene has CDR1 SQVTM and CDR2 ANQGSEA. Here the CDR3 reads CSVEGVGYNEQFF. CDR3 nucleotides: TGCAGCGTTGAAGGAGTAGGGTACAATGAGCAGTTCTTC.

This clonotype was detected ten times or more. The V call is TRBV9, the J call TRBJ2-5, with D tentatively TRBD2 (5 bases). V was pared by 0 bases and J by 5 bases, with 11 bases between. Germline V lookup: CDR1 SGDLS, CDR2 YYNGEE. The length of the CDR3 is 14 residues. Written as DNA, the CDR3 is TGTGCCAGCAGCGTAGGAGGGAGCCGGGAGACCCAGTACTTC. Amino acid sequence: CASSVGGSRETQYF.

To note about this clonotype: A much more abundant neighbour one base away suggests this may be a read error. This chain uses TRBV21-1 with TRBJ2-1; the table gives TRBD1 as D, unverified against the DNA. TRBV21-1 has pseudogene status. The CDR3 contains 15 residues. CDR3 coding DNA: TGTGCCAGCAGCCAAGCGGGGGGGATCTACAATGAGCAGTTCTTC. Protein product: CASSQAGGIYNEQFF.

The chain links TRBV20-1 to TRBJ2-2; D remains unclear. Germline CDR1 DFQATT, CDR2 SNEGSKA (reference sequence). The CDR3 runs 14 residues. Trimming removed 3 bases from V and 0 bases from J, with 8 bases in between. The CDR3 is CSARVNANTGELFF. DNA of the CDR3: TGCAGTGCTAGGGTTAATGCGAACACCGGGGAGCTGTTTTTT.

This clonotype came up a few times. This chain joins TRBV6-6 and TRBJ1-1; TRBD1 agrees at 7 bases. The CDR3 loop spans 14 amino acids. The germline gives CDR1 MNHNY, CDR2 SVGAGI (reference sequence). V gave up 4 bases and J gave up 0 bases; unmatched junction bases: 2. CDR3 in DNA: TGTGCCAGCAGTTTCACAGGGGTGAACACTGAAGCTTTCTTT. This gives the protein CASSFTGVNTEAFF.

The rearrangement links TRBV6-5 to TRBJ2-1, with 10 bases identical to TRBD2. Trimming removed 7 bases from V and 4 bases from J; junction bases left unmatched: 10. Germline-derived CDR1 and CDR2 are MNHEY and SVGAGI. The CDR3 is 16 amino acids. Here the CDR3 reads CASIQTPSGGYNEQFF. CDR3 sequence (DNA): TGTGCCAGCATCCAAACCCCTAGCGGGGGTTACAATGAGCAGTTCTTC.

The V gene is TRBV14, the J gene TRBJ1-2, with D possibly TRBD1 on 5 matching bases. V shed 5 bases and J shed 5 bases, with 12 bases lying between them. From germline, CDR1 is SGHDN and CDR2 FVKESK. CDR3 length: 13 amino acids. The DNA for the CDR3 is TGTGCCAGCAGCTCGACAGAGGGTTATGGCTACACCTTC. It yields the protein CASSSTEGYGYTF.

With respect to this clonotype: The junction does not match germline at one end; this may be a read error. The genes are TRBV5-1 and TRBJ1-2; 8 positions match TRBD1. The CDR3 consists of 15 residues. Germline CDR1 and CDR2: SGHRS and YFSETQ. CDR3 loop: CASSLGQGTNYGHTF. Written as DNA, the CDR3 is TGCGCCAGCAGCCTTGGACAGGGAACCAACTATGGCCACACCTTC.

In nucleotides, the CDR3 is TGTGCCAGCAGCCCCGGTAGGGGCGGAGAGCAGTACTTC. Protein sequence: CASSPGRGGEQYF. The V and J genes are TRBV7-2 and TRBJ2-5; D possibly corresponds to TRBD1 (5 bases). V lost 5 bases to trimming and J lost 11 bases, with 18 bases between them. CDR1 SGHTA and CDR2 FQGNSA come from the germline V gene. This CDR3 has 13 residues. The entire variable domain, with the rest obtained from reference TRBV7-2 and TRBJ2-5, is as follows: GAGVSQSPSNKVTEKGKDVELRCDPISGHTALYWYRQSLGQGLEFLIYFQGNSAPDKSGLPSDRFSAERTGGSVSTLTIQRTQQEDSAVYLCASSPGRGGEQYFGPGTRLLVL.

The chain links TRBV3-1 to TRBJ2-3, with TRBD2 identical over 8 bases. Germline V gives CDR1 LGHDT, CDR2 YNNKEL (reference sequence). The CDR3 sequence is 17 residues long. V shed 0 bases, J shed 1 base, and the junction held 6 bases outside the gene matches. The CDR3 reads CASSQDGATSGTDTQYF. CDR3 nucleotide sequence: TGTGCCAGCAGCCAAGATGGTGCGACTAGCGGCACAGATACGCAGTATTTT.

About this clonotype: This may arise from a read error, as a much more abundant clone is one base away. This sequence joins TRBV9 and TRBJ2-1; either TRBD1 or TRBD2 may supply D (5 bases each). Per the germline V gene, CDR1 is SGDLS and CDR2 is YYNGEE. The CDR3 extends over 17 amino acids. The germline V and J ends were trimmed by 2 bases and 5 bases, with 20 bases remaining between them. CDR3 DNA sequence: TGTGCCAGCAGCGTTTGGGGTTCAGTGGGACGAGACAATGAGCAGTTCTTC. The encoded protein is CASSVWGSVGRDNEQFF.

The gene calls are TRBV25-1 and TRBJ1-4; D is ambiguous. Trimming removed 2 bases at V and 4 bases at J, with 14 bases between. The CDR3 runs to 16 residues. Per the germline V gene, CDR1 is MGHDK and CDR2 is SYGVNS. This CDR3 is CASSETGRLFNEKLFF. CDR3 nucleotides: TGTGCCAGCAGTGAAACCGGTCGCCTGTTTAATGAAAAACTGTTTTTT.